This record concerns one T cell receptor beta chain sequence. The data belong to a study of blood T cell repertoires in COVID-19. The overall study: Spain, Italy and the United States supplied samples that represented acute and convalescent COVID-19.

TCRdb's table, derived via immunoSEQ multiplex PCR, lists solely in-frame clones and lacks some. The table shows about 310,000 clones, with 80% to 90% occurring only once. CDR1 KGHSY and CDR2 FQNENV come from the germline V gene. The CDR3 contains 17 residues. Trimming at V came to 1 base and at J to 2 bases, leaving 7 bases not matched to a gene. The TCR comes from a woman in her forties or fifties who had recovered from COVID-19. The V and J genes are TRBV16 and TRBJ1-5; TRBD1 agrees at 8 bases. Sample: peripheral blood. The CDR3 protein is CASSQLTQGAGNQPQHF. The CDR3 region has the DNA TGTGCCAGCAGCCAATTAACCCAGGGGGCAGGCAATCAGCCCCAGCATTTT.